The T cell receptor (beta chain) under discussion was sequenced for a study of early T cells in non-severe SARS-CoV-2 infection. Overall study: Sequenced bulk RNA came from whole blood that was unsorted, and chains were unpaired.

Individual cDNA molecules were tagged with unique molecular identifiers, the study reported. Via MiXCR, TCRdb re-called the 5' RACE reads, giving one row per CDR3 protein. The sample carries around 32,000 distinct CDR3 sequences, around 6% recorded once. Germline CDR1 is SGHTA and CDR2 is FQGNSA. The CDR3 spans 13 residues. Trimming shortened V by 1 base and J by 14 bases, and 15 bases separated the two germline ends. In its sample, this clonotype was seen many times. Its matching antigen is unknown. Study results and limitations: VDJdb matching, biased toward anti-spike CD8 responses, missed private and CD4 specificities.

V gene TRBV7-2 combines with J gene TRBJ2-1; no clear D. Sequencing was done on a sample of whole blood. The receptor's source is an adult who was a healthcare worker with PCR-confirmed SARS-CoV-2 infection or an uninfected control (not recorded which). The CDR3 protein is CASSLVVSLGEFF. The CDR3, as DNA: TGTGCCAGCAGCTTAGTTGTCTCTCTAGGCGAGTTCTTC.